The T cell receptor beta chain described here comes from a study of Ad26.COV2.S vaccination and SARS-CoV-2 variants. Whole-study context: Participants got Ad26.COV2.S intramuscularly, once or twice 56 days apart.

V trimming: 6 bases; J trimming: 6 bases; junction bases outside the gene matches: 6. Germline lookup yields CDR1 SNHLY and CDR2 FYNNEI. The CDR3 is 14 residues long. The repertoire was sequenced with immunoSEQ multiplex PCR; TCRdb's copy has only in-frame clones and lacks some. The data hold around 450,000 clones, with roughly 87% observed a single time. Treatment denoted: around 19 received Ad26.COV2.S at low or high dose, single or two shots; a few received placebo; per-sample allocation not given. Sampling was performed 63 days after the first vaccine or placebo injection. An adult aged 18-55 years in Boston served as the donor.

The sequence derives from a person aged 18-65 years who received the Ad26.COV2.S COVID-19 vaccine or a placebo. The chain couples TRBV2 to TRBJ2-3, with 10 bases aligning to TRBD1. Material: peripheral blood, obtained in a trial of Ad26.COV2.S vaccine versus placebo. The CDR3 DNA follows: TGTGCCAGCAGGCCGGGACAGGGGACGGATACGCAGTATTTT. It is translated as CASRPGQGTDTQYF.